This is a list of T cell receptor beta chains from one sample in a study of cytomegalovirus exposure and HLA in healthy donors. Sequencing was performed with immunoSEQ multiplex PCR; in TCRdb, only in-frame clones are kept and a portion is missing. This sample yields tens of thousands of clones, of which roughly 77% are seen a single time; around 2% belongs to the top ten. Material: PBMCs. All receptors come from a man in his forties in good health and CMV-seronegative. CDR3s include the opening cysteine and the closing phenylalanine or tryptophan. Each record gives: J gene, V gene, CDR3 protein.

>TRBJ2-7|TRBV5-1
CASSLATTGRTSYEQYF
>TRBJ1-6|TRBV5-8
CASTSETDSSYNSPLHF
>TRBJ2-1|TRBV19
CASRDRDSYNEQFF
>TRBJ1-4|TRBV29-1
CSVEGLQDEKLFF
>TRBJ2-3|TRBV28
CASSLFRSDTQYF
>TRBJ2-1|TRBV9
CASSARGGYVNEQFF
>TRBJ2-1|TRBV7-9
CASSLLWQIDKNEQFF
>TRBJ2-2|TRBV6-1
CASSAAGTGELFF
>TRBJ2-1|TRBV28
CASSPVSQRAGQFF
>TRBJ1-4|TRBV5-1
CASSLGQINEKLFF
>TRBJ2-7|TRBV28
CASSSNIRQWYF
>TRBJ2-2|TRBV28
CASSLLGQGPGELFF
>TRBJ1-1|TRBV19
CASSISGTGGTEAFF
>TRBJ2-7|TRBV5-5
CASRARIAGGNEQYF
>TRBJ1-4|TRBV28
CASGLLKPGGVFF
>TRBJ1-3|TRBV25-1
CASSDTEAGNTIYF
>TRBJ1-4|TRBV18
CASSAGTANEKLFF
>TRBJ2-3|TRBV15
CATSRSGSTDTQYF
>TRBJ2-7|TRBV6-5
CASSRRPGQVYEQYF
>TRBJ1-2|TRBV6-6
CASSYSPGGNYGYTF